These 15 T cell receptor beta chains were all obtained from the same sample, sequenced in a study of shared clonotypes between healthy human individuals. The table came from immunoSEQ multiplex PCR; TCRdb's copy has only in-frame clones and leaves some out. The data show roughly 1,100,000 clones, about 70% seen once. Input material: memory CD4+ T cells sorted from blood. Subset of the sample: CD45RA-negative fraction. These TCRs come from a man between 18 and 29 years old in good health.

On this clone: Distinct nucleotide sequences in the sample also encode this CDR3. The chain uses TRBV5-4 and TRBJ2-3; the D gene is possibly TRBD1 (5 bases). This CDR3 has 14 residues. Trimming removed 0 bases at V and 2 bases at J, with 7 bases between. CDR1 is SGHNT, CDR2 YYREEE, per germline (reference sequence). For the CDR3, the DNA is TGTGCCAGCAGCTTGGGGGGCTCCACAGATACGCAGTATTTT. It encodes CASSLGGSTDTQYF.

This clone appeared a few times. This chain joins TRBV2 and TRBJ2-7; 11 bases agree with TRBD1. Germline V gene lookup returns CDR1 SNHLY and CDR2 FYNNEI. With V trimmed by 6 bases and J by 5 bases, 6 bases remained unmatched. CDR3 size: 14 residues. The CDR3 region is CASRVDRGLHEQYF. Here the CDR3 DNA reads TGTGCCAGCAGGGTGGACAGGGGGCTCCACGAGCAGTACTTC.

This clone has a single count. CDR3 bases: TGCGCCAGCAGCCTCCATTCAGCCACTGCGATAGATACGCAGTATTTT. It is translated as CASSLHSATAIDTQYF. This chain uses TRBV5-1 with TRBJ2-3; D unclear. The V gene's germline CDR1 is SGHRS and CDR2 YFSETQ. V dropped 4 bases and J dropped 5 bases, with 20 bases sitting between them. The CDR3 totals 16 residues. Looking up the rest from reference TRBV5-1 and TRBJ2-3 gives the full variable domain: KAGVTQTPRYLIKTRGQQVTLSCSPISGHRSVSWYQQTPGQGLQFLFEYFSETQRNKGNFPGRFSGRQFSNSRSEMNVSTLELGDSALYLCASSLHSATAIDTQYFGPGTRLTVL.

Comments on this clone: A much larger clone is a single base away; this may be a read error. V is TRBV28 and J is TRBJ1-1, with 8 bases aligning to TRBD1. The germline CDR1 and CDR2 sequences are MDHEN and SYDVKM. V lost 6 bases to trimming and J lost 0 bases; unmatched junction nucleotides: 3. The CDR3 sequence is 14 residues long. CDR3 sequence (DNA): TGTGCCAGCAGGCGGACAGGGATGAACACTGAAGCTTTCTTT. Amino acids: CASRRTGMNTEAFF.

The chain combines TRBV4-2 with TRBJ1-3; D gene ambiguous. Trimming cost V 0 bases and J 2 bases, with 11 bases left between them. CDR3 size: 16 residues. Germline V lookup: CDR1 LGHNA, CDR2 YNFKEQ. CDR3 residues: CASSQENMGPGNTIYF. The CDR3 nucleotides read TGTGCCAGCAGCCAAGAAAACATGGGTCCTGGAAACACCATATATTTT.

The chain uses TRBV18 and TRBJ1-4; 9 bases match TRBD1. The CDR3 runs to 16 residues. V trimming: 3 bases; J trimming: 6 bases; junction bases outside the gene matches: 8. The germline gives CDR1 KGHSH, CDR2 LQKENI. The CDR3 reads CASSPTGGNSYEKLFF. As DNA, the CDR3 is TGTGCCAGCTCACCGACAGGGGGGAACTCTTATGAAAAACTGTTTTTT.

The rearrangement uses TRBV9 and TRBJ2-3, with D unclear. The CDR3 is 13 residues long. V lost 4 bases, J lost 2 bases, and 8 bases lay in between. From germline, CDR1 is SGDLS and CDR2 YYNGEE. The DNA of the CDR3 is TGTGCCAGCAGCCGGGCCGACACAGATACGCAGTATTTT. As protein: CASSRADTDTQYF.

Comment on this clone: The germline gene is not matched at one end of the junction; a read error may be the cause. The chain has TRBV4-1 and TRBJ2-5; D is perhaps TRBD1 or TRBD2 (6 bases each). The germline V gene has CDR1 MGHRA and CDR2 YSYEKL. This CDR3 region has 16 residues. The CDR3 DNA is TGCGCCAGCAGCCAAGATCGGAGGGGGGCCGGAGAGACCCGGTACTTC. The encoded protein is CASSQDRRGAGETRYF.

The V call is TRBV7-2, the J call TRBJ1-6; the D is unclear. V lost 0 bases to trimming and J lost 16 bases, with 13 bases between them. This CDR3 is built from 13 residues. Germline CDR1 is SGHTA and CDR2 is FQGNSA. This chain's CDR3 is CASSLAEDQPLHF. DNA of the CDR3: TGTGCCAGCAGCTTAGCGGAGGATCAGCCTCTCCACTTT.

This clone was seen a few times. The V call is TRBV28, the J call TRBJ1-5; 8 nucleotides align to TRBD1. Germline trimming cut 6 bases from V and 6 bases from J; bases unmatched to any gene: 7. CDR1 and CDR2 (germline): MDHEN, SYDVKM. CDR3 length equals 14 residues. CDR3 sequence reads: CASSPTGVSQPQHF. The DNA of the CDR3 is TGTGCCAGCAGCCCGACAGGGGTTAGTCAGCCCCAGCATTTT.

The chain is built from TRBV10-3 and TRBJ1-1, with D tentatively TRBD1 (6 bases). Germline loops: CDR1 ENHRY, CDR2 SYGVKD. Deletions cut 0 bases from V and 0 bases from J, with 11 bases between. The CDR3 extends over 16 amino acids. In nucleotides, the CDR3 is TGTGCCATCAGTGAGTCAGGGGGACGAGTGAACACTGAAGCTTTCTTT. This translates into CAISESGGRVNTEAFF.

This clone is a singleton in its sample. CDR3 loop: CASSPGLAGIGGELFF. The CDR3 nucleotides are TGCGCCAGCAGCCCTGGACTAGCGGGGATAGGCGGGGAGCTGTTTTTT. The chain recombines TRBV5-1 with TRBJ2-2; 12 positions agree with TRBD2. The CDR3 is 16 residues long. Germline CDR1 SGHRS, CDR2 YFSETQ. With 4 bases clipped from V and 7 bases from J, the junction kept 8 bases outside the gene matches.

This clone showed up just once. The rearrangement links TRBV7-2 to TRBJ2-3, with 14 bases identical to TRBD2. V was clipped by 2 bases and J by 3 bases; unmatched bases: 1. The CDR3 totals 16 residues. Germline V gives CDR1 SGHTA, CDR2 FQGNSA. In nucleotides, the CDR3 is TGTGCCAGCAGCTTATGGACTAGCGGGGGGACAGATACGCAGTATTTT. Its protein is CASSLWTSGGTDTQYF.

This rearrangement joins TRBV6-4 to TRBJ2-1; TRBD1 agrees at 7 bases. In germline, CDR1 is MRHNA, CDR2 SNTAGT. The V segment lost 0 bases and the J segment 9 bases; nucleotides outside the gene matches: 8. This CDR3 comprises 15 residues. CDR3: CASSDSTTGVVEQFF. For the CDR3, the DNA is TGTGCCAGCAGTGACTCGACAACAGGGGTTGTTGAGCAGTTCTTC.

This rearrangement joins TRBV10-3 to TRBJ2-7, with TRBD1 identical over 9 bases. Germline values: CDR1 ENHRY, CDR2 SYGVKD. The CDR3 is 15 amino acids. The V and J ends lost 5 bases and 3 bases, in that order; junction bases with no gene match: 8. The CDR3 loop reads CAISKDRGTLYEQYF. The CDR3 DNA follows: TGTGCCATCAGTAAGGACAGGGGCACCCTCTACGAGCAGTACTTC.